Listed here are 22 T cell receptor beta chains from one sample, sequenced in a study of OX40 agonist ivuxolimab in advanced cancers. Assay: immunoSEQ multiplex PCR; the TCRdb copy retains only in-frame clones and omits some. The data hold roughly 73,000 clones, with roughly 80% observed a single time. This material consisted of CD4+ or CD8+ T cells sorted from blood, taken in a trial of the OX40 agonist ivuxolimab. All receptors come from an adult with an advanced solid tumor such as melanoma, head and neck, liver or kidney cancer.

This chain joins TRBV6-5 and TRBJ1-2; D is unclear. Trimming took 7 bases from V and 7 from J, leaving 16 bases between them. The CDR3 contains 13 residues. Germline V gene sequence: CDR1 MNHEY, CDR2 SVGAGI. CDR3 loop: CASTEEFGAGYTF. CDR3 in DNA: TGTGCCAGCACAGAGGAGTTCGGAGCTGGCTACACCTTC.

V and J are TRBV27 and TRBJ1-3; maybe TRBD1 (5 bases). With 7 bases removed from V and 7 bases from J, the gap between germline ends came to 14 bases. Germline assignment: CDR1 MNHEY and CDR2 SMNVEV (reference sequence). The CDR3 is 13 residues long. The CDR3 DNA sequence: TGTGCCAGCATGCCCGGGGCAGGGAACACCATATATTTT. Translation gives CASMPGAGNTIYF.

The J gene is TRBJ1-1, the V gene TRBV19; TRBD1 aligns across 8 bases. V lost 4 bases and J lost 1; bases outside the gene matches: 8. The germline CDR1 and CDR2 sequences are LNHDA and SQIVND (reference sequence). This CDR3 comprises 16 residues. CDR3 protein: CASSNTGGRRNTEAFF. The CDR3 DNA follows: TGTGCCAGTAGTAACACAGGGGGGCGAAGGAACACTGAAGCTTTCTTT.

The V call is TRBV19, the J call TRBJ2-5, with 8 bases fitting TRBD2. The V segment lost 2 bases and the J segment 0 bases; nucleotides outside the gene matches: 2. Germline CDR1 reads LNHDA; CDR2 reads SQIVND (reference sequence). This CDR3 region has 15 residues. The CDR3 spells CASSISGGYQETQYF. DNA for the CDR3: TGTGCCAGTAGTATATCGGGGGGGTACCAAGAGACCCAGTACTTC.

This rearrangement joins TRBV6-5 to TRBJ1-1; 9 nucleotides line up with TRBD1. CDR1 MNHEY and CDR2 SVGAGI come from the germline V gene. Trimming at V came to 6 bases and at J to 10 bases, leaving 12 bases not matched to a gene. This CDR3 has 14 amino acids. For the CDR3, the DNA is TGTGCCAGCAGCCCTCCCGGGACAGGGTATGGAGCTTTCTTT. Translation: CASSPPGTGYGAFF.

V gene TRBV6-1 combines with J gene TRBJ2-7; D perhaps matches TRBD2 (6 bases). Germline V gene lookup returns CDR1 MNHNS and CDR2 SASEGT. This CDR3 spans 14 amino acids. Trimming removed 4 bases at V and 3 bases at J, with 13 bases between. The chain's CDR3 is CASSGRGRNYEQYF. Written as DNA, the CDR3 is TGTGCCAGCAGTGGGAGGGGCAGGAACTACGAGCAGTACTTC.

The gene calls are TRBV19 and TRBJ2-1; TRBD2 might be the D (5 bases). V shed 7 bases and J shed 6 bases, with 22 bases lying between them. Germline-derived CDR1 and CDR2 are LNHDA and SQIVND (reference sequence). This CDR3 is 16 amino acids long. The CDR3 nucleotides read TGTGCCAGTACCCCTGACTTCGGGGTTTTTATCAATGAGCAGTTCTTC. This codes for CASTPDFGVFINEQFF.

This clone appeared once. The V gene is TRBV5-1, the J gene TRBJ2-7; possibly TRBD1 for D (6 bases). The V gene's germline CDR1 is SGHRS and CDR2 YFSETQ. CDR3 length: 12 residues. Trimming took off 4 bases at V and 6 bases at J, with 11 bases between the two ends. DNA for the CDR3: TGCGCCAGCAGCCAACAGGGACCCGAGCAGTACTTC. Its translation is CASSQQGPEQYF.

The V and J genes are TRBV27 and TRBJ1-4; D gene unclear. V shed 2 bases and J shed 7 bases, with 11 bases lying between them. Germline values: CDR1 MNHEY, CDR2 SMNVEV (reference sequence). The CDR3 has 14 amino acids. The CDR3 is CASSLAGYGEKLFF. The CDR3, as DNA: TGTGCCAGCAGTTTAGCGGGGTATGGTGAAAAACTGTTTTTT.

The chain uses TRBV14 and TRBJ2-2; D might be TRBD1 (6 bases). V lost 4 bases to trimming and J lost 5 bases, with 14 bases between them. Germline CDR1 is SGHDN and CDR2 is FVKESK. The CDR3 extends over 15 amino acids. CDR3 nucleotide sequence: TGTGCCAGCAGCCCCTGGGGGCGAGGGACCGGGGAGCTGTTTTTT. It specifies CASSPWGRGTGELFF.

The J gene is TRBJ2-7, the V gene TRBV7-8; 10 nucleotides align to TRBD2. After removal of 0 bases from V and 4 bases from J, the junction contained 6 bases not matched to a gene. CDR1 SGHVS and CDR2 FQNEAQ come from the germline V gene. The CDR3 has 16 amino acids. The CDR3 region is CASSLAGSGGRYEQYF. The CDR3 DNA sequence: TGTGCCAGCAGCTTAGCAGGTAGCGGGGGGAGGTACGAGCAGTACTTC.

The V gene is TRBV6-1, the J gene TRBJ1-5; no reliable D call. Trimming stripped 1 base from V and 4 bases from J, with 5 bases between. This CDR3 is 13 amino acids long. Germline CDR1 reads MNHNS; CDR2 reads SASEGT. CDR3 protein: CASSEGTNQPQHF. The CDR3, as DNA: TGTGCCAGCAGTGAAGGGACTAATCAGCCCCAGCATTTT.

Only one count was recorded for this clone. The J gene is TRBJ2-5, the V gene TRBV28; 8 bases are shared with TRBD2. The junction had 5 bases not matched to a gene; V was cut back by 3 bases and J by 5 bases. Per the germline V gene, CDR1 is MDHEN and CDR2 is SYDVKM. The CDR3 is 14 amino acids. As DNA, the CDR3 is TGTGCCAGCAGTTTCGCGGGGGGCCAGGAGACCCAGTACTTC. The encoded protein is CASSFAGGQETQYF. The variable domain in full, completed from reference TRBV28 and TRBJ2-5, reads DVKVTQSSRYLVKRTGEKVFLECVQDMDHENMFWYRQDPGLGLRLIYFSYDVKMKEKGDIPEGYSVSREKKERFSLILESASTNQTSMYLCASSFAGGQETQYFGPGTRLLVL.

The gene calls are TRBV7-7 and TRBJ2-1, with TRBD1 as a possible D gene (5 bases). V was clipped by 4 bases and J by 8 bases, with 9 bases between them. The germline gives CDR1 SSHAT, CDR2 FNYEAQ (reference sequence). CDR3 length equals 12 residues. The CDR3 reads CASSSRGDEQFF. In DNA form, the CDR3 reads TGTGCCAGCAGCTCTAGGGGTGATGAGCAGTTCTTC.

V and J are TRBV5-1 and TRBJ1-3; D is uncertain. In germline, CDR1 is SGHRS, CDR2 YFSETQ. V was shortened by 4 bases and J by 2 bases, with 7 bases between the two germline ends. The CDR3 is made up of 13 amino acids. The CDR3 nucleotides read TGCGCCAGCAGCGCCCTCCCTGGAAACACCATATATTTT. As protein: CASSALPGNTIYF. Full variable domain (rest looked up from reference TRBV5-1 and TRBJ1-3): KAGVTQTPRYLIKTRGQQVTLSCSPISGHRSVSWYQQTPGQGLQFLFEYFSETQRNKGNFPGRFSGRQFSNSRSEMNVSTLELGDSALYLCASSALPGNTIYFGEGSWLTVV.

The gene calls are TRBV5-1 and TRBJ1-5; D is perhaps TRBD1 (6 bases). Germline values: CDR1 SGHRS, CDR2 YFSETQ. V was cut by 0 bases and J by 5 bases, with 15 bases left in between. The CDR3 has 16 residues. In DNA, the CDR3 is TGCGCCAGCAGCTTGGGGCCCTTGGAGGGGGATCAGCCCCAGCATTTT. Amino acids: CASSLGPLEGDQPQHF.

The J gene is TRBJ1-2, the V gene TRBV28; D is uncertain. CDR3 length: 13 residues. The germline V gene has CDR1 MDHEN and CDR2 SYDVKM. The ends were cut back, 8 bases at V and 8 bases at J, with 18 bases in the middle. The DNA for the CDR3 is TGTGCCAGCGCCGCCCCGCCGTTCGAGGGCTACACCTTC. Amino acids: CASAAPPFEGYTF.

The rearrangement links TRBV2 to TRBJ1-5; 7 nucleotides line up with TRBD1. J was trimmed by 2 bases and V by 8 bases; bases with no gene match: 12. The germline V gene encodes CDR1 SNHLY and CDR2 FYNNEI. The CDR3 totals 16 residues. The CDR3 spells CASAGQPALGNQPQHF. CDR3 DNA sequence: TGTGCCAGCGCGGGACAGCCGGCTCTGGGCAATCAGCCCCAGCATTTT.

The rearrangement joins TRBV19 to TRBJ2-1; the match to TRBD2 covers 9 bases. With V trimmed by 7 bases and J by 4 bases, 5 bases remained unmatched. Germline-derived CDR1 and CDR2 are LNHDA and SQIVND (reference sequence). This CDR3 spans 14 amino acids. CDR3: CASNPGLAYNEQFF. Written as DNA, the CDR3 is TGTGCCAGTAACCCGGGACTAGCTTACAATGAGCAGTTCTTC.

The CDR3 protein is CASSLTGTYGNTIYF. The DNA of the CDR3 is TGTGCCAGCAGCTTGACAGGGACTTACGGAAACACCATATATTTT. The chain joins TRBV5-8 to TRBJ1-3, with D possibly matching TRBD1 (6 bases). The CDR3 is 15 amino acids. Per the germline V gene, CDR1 is SGHTS and CDR2 is YDEGEE. Trimming took off 1 base at V and 4 bases at J, with 12 bases between the two ends. Drawing the rest from reference TRBV5-8 and TRBJ1-3, the complete variable domain is EAGVTQSPTHLIKTRGQQATLRCSPISGHTSVYWYQQALGLGLQFLLWYDEGEERNRGNFPPRFSGRQFPNYSSELNVNALELEDSALYLCASSLTGTYGNTIYFGEGSWLTVV.

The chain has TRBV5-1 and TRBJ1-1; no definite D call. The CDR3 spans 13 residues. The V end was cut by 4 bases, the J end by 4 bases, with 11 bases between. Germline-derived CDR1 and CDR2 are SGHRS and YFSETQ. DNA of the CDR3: TGCGCCAGCAGCGCAGTGTCTATCACTGAAGCTTTCTTT. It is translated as CASSAVSITEAFF.

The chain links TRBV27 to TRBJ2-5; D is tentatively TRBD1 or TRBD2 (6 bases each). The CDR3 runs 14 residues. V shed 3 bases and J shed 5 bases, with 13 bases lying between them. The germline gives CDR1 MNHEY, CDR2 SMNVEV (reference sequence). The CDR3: CASSFNGGRETQYF. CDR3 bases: TGTGCCAGCAGTTTCAACGGGGGCAGGGAGACCCAGTACTTC.